The 25 T cell receptor beta chains reported below all come from one sample, sequenced in a study of post-analysis software for immune sequencing data. Study results and limitations: Roughly five TRBV segments appeared more often in patients than in controls, and TRBV5-6, TRBV5-1 and TRBV20-1 were among these.

cDNA libraries of TCR beta carried unique molecular identifiers. Each CDR3 protein is one row after TCRdb ran MiXCR on the PCR reads. The table has more than 450,000 distinct CDR3 sequences, around 40% seen once. These receptors are not linked to any known antigen. Material for sequencing was blood. These TCRs come from a girl aged 10-17 years with multiple sclerosis.

The chain has TRBV7-9 and TRBJ2-5, with no clear D. The closer fit of TRBJ2-7 to the DNA end suggests the J call may be wrong. The CDR3 is made up of 13 amino acids. CDR1 and CDR2 from the germline V gene are SEHNR and FQNEAQ (reference sequence). The CDR3 reads CASSPAEVDEQYF. As DNA, the CDR3 is TGTGCCAGCAGCCCGGCAGAAGTTGACGAGCAGTACTTC.

The J gene is TRBJ1-1, the V gene TRBV7-2; 7 positions agree with TRBD1. Germline values: CDR1 SGHTA, CDR2 FQGNSA. The CDR3 loop spans 16 amino acids. J was trimmed by 2 bases and V by 5 bases; bases with no gene match: 11. The CDR3 is CASSPRDRVPNTEAFF. Written as DNA, the CDR3 is TGTGCCAGCAGCCCAAGGGACAGAGTACCTAACACTGAAGCTTTCTTT.

The rearrangement uses TRBV3-1 and TRBJ2-1; 14 bases agree with TRBD2. Germline V lookup: CDR1 LGHDT, CDR2 YNNKEL (reference sequence). V lost 0 bases and J lost 8; bases outside the gene matches: 6. CDR3 length equals 17 residues. The CDR3 protein is CASSQERTSGGYDEQFF. As DNA, the CDR3 is TGTGCCAGCAGCCAAGAGAGGACTAGCGGGGGGTACGATGAGCAGTTCTTC.

In its sample, this clonotype was seen a few times. The genes are TRBV29-1 and TRBJ1-5, with TRBD1 identical over 8 bases. The CDR3 has 13 amino acids. Germline V gene lookup returns CDR1 SQVTM and CDR2 ANQGSEA. After removal of 4 bases from V and 3 bases from J, the junction contained 2 bases not matched to a gene. CDR3 nucleotide sequence: TGCAGCGTTGGACAGGGGCCCAATCAGCCCCAGCATTTT. Translated, it gives CSVGQGPNQPQHF.

This chain connects TRBV3-1 to TRBJ1-4; no clear D. CDR1 LGHDT and CDR2 YNNKEL come from the germline V gene (reference sequence). Trimming removed 2 bases from V and 0 bases from J, with 10 bases in between. This CDR3 region has 16 residues. The CDR3 reads CASSQPSRATNEKLFF. The CDR3 DNA is TGTGCCAGCAGCCAACCATCCCGCGCAACTAATGAAAAACTGTTTTTT.

This clonotype was seen more than once but under ten times. CDR3: CASSPGLGGTDTQYF. The CDR3, as DNA: TGTGCCAGCAGTCCCGGCCTAGGGGGCACAGATACGCAGTATTTT. V usage is TRBV6-4 and J usage is TRBJ2-3; possibly TRBD1 for D (5 bases). The CDR3 runs to 15 residues. Germline V gene sequence: CDR1 MRHNA, CDR2 SNTAGT. Trimming removed 5 bases from V and 1 base from J, with 13 bases in between.

The chain carries TRBV20-1 and TRBJ1-1, with TRBD1 matching 8 bases. The CDR3 sequence is 15 residues long. Trimming at V came to 1 base and at J to 4 bases, leaving 8 bases not matched to a gene. Germline V gene data show CDR1 as DFQATT and CDR2 as SNEGSKA (reference sequence). This CDR3 is CSARVPGQVVTEAFF. CDR3 DNA: TGCAGTGCTAGAGTTCCGGGACAGGTTGTCACTGAAGCTTTCTTT.

This clonotype appeared a few times. This chain connects TRBV11-3 to TRBJ2-1; the match to TRBD2 covers 9 bases. The V and J ends lost 3 bases and 9 bases, in that order; junction bases with no gene match: 12. Germline CDR1 SGHNT, CDR2 YENEEA. The CDR3 totals 16 residues. The CDR3 coding sequence is TGTGCCAGCAGCTTTTTCGGGCTAGCGGGATTGGGTGAGCAGTTCTTC. Protein sequence: CASSFFGLAGLGEQFF.

This clonotype was detected a few times. The chain is built from TRBV5-1 and TRBJ1-1; D is unclear. V gave up 7 bases and J gave up 0 bases, with 19 bases separating them. This CDR3 has 16 amino acids. The germline gives CDR1 SGHRS, CDR2 YFSETQ. The CDR3 protein is CASQKETGNLNTEAFF. The CDR3 DNA sequence: TGCGCCAGCCAGAAGGAAACCGGGAACCTGAACACTGAAGCTTTCTTT.

This clonotype was detected only a few times. This chain links TRBV5-1 with TRBJ1-2; perhaps TRBD1 as D (6 bases). V shed 4 bases and J shed 7 bases, with 17 bases lying between them. This CDR3 region has 14 residues. Germline V gene sequence: CDR1 SGHRS, CDR2 YFSETQ. CDR3 coding DNA: TGCGCCAGCAGCGAGTCGGGGGGCGCGTTTGGCTACACCTTC. This encodes CASSESGGAFGYTF.

This clonotype was observed at least ten times. DNA of the CDR3: TGCAGCGCAGAACAGGGGTGGTCAGATACGCAGTATTTT. As protein: CSAEQGWSDTQYF. The J gene is TRBJ2-3, the V gene TRBV29-1; 7 bases map to TRBD1. The germline V gene has CDR1 SQVTM and CDR2 ANQGSEA. There are 13 residues in the CDR3. V lost 7 bases, J lost 4 bases, and 8 bases stayed unmatched.

CDR3 sequence reads: CAWSVAKNEQYF. The CDR3 DNA is TGTGCCTGGAGTGTAGCCAAGAACGAGCAGTACTTC. The chain combines TRBV30 with TRBJ2-7, with no clear D. Trimming stripped 0 bases from V and 5 bases from J, with 8 bases between. Germline CDR1 reads GTSNPN; CDR2 reads SVGIG (reference sequence). The CDR3 covers 12 residues.

This clonotype has only a few counts. This sequence joins TRBV4-1 and TRBJ2-3; TRBD2 aligns across 13 bases. This CDR3 has 15 residues. Germline CDR1 reads MGHRA; CDR2 reads YSYEKL. Losses at the gene ends were 6 bases for V and 7 bases for J; bases not matched to a gene: 7. For the CDR3, the DNA is TGCGCCAGCAGTCAACTAGCGGGAGGGGTATATACGCAGTATTTT. This gives the protein CASSQLAGGVYTQYF.

The chain joins TRBV27 to TRBJ1-1, with unresolved D. CDR1 and CDR2 from the germline V gene are MNHEY and SMNVEV (reference sequence). V shed 3 bases and J shed 3 bases, with 8 bases lying between them. This CDR3 has 13 amino acids. The CDR3 DNA reads as TGTGCCAGCAGTTTGAACGTGGACACTGAAGCTTTCTTT. Translated, it gives CASSLNVDTEAFF.

The sample holds a few counts of this clonotype. The chain uses TRBV7-9 and TRBJ2-3; the match to TRBD2 covers 16 bases. The junction had 9 bases not matched to a gene; V was cut back by 4 bases and J by 8 bases. CDR1 and CDR2 (germline): SEHNR, FQNEAQ (reference sequence). This CDR3 region has 17 residues. The CDR3 loop reads CASSSQGTSGRAGTQYF. In DNA form, the CDR3 reads TGTGCCAGCAGCTCACAAGGGACTAGCGGGAGGGCAGGTACGCAGTATTTT.

The sample holds a few counts of this clonotype. The chain combines TRBV29-1 with TRBJ2-2; either TRBD1 or TRBD2 may fit D (5 bases each). Germline lookup yields CDR1 SQVTM and CDR2 ANQGSEA. V was trimmed by 7 bases and J by 6 bases, leaving 18 bases between them. This CDR3 region has 14 residues. The CDR3 DNA sequence: TGCAGCGCCCGAGAGGGGAGTTCTTCCGGGGAGCTGTTTTTT. Its protein is CSAREGSSSGELFF.

V and J are TRBV19 and TRBJ1-5; TRBD1 matches at 9 bases. J gave up 6 bases and V 9 bases, and 3 bases lay outside the gene matches. There are 12 residues in the CDR3. CDR1 LNHDA and CDR2 SQIVND come from the germline V gene (reference sequence). This chain's CDR3 is CASTGGGQPQHF. As DNA, the CDR3 is TGTGCCAGCACAGGGGGCGGTCAGCCCCAGCATTTT.

V and J are TRBV29-1 and TRBJ1-4, with TRBD1 as a possible D gene (5 bases). Germline CDR1 is SQVTM and CDR2 is ANQGSEA. V was clipped by 6 bases and J by 11 bases, with 16 bases between them. This CDR3 region has 12 residues. CDR3 region: CSVQSPRGKLFF. The CDR3 DNA reads TGCAGCGTCCAATCCCCACGGGGGAAACTGTTTTTT.

The chain employs TRBV29-1 and TRBJ2-1, with D perhaps matching TRBD1 (5 bases). Between the trimmed V and J ends, which lost 7 bases and 3 bases, there was a span of 16 bases. In germline, CDR1 is SQVTM, CDR2 ANQGSEA. This CDR3 has 14 residues. The CDR3 DNA is TGCAGCGCCGAAGCCAGGGTAGGCTACAATGAGCAGTTCTTC. Translated: CSAEARVGYNEQFF.

The chain has TRBV4-1 and TRBJ2-3, with unresolved D. Germline CDR1 reads MGHRA; CDR2 reads YSYEKL. This CDR3 is built from 17 residues. The V and J ends lost 1 base and 6 bases respectively, with 20 bases between them. The DNA of the CDR3 is TGCGCCAGCAGCCAAGCACGTAGGGCAGACAATGGGGATACGCAGTATTTT. This encodes CASSQARRADNGDTQYF.

This clonotype has a count of ten or more. V is TRBV3-1 and J is TRBJ1-1; possibly TRBD1 for D (6 bases). Germline values: CDR1 LGHDT, CDR2 YNNKEL (reference sequence). The CDR3 spans 15 residues. Between the trimmed V and J ends, which lost 5 bases and 1 base, there was a span of 14 bases. The DNA of the CDR3 is TGTGCCAGCAGCGGCAGAGGGGGGGCGAACACTGAAGCTTTCTTT. It specifies CASSGRGGANTEAFF.

This clonotype was seen once. V and J are TRBV12-3 or TRBV12-4 and TRBJ2-1; 9 bases are shared with TRBD1. Trimming cost V 4 bases and J 5 bases; bases outside gene matches: 15. The CDR3 consists of 18 residues. The CDR3 sequence is CASSSGTGRGPRDNEQFF. Written as DNA, the CDR3 is TGTGCCAGCAGTTCAGGGACAGGGAGGGGGCCGAGGGACAATGAGCAGTTCTTC.

In regard to this clonotype: Compared with germline, one end of the junction differs, possibly owing to a read error. The chain has TRBV7-4 and TRBJ1-2; TRBD1 might be the D (6 bases). The CDR3 is 17 residues long. The germline V gene encodes CDR1 SGHVT and CDR2 SQSDAQ. The CDR3 nucleotides are TGTGCCGGCAGCCCGTACGACAGGCCTATTACTAACTATGGCTACACCTTC. Amino acid sequence: CAGSPYDRPITNYGYTF.

The chain combines TRBV6-5 with TRBJ2-4; TRBD1 might be the D (6 bases). In germline, CDR1 is MNHEY, CDR2 SVGAGI. This CDR3 comprises 13 residues. With 6 bases removed from V and 13 bases from J, the gap between germline ends came to 19 bases. CDR3 in amino acids: CASSTNFDRTQYF. CDR3 DNA sequence: TGTGCCAGCAGCACAAACTTCGACAGGACACAGTACTTC.

This clonotype was detected only a few times. The chain is built from TRBV12-3 or TRBV12-4 and TRBJ2-7, with 7 bases that match TRBD1. This CDR3 is built from 14 residues. V lost 2 bases and J lost 0; bases outside the gene matches: 1. CDR3 nucleotides: TGTGCCAGCAGTTTATGGGACAGCTCCTACGAGCAGTACTTC. Protein: CASSLWDSSYEQYF.